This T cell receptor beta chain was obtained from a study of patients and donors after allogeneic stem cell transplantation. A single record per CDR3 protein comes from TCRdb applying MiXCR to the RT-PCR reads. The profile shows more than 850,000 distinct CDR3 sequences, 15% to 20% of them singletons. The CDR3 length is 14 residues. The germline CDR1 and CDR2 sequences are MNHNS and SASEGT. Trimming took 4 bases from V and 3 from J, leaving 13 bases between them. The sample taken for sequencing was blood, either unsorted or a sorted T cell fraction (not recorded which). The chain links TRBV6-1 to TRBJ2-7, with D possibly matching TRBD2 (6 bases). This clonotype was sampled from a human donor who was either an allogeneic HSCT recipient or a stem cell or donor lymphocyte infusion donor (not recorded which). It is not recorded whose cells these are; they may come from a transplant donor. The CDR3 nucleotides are TGTGCCAGCAGTGGTAGCGGATCCGGCTACGAGCAGTACTTC. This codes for CASSGSGSGYEQYF.